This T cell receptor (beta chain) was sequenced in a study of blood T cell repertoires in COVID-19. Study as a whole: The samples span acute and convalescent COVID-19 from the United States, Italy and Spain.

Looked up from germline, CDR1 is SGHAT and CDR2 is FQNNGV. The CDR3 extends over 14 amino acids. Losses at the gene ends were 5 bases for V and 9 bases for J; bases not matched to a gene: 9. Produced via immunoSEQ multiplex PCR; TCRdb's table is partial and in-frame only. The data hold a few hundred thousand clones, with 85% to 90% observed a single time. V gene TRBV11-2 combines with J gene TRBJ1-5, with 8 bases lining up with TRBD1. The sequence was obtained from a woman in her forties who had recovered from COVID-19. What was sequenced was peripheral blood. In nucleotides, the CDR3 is TGTGCCAGCAGCGCCGACAGGGGATATCGGCCCCAGCATTTT. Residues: CASSADRGYRPQHF. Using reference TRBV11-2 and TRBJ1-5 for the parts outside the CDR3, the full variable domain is EAGVAQSPRYKIIEKRQSVAFWCNPISGHATLYWYQQILGQGPKLLIQFQNNGVVDDSQLPKDRFSAERLKGVDSTLKIQPAKLEDSAVYLCASSADRGYRPQHFGDGTRLSIL.